These 19 T cell receptor beta chains were sequenced from one sample in a study of blood T cell repertoires in COVID-19. Profiled with immunoSEQ multiplex PCR; TCRdb holds only in-frame clones, not every one. The data show about 87,000 clones, with approximately 86% seen just once and roughly 5% held by the top ten. Material: peripheral blood. The receptors were gathered from a man between 40 and 49 years old with acute or convalescent COVID-19.

This chain connects TRBV5-1 to TRBJ1-5; 9 bases fit TRBD1. The V and J ends lost 5 bases and 3 bases, in that order; junction bases with no gene match: 6. The CDR3 totals 15 residues. Germline values: CDR1 SGHRS, CDR2 YFSETQ. CDR3 amino acids: CASRADRGINQPQHF. The DNA of the CDR3 is TGCGCCAGCAGGGCCGACAGGGGGATCAATCAGCCCCAGCATTTT.

This rearrangement joins TRBV5-1 to TRBJ2-7; D not certain. In germline, CDR1 is SGHRS, CDR2 YFSETQ. Trimming left V 0 bases short and J 3 bases short, with 16 bases between. This CDR3 is built from 16 residues. The chain's CDR3 is CASSLEAGTTIYEQYF. Written as DNA, the CDR3 is TGCGCCAGCAGCTTGGAGGCCGGTACAACTATCTACGAGCAGTACTTC.

The gene calls are TRBV3-1 (or the pseudogene TRBV3-2) and TRBJ1-5; D gene unclear. CDR1 is LGHDT, CDR2 YNNKEL, per germline (reference sequence). Trimming shortened V by 4 bases and J by 7 bases, and 11 bases separated the two germline ends. This CDR3 contains 13 residues. The CDR3, as DNA: TGTGCCAGCAGCCGTAGCGGGGAACAGCCCCAGCATTTT. It codes for CASSRSGEQPQHF.

This chain connects TRBV6-5 to TRBJ1-1; D is uncertain. The germline CDR1 and CDR2 sequences are MNHEY and SVGAGI. The CDR3 runs to 16 residues. Between the trimmed V and J ends, which lost 2 bases and 0 bases, there was a span of 13 bases. CDR3 nucleotide sequence: TGTGCCAGCAGTTACGTGAAGGGAGGGATGAACACTGAAGCTTTCTTT. It specifies CASSYVKGGMNTEAFF.

This chain uses TRBV6-1 with TRBJ2-3; tentatively, D is TRBD1 (6 bases). The CDR3 loop spans 16 amino acids. V was trimmed by 2 bases and J by 3 bases, leaving 15 bases between them. CDR1 is MNHNS, CDR2 SASEGT, per germline. CDR3 residues: CASSEFGRGRTDTQYF. DNA of the CDR3: TGTGCCAGCAGTGAATTCGGCAGGGGTAGGACAGATACGCAGTATTTT.

This chain joins TRBV11-2 and TRBJ2-4; D is uncertain. The CDR3 is 14 amino acids. Germline CDR1 is SGHAT and CDR2 is FQNNGV. V was pared by 1 base and J by 5 bases, with 9 bases between. CDR3 in amino acids: CASSLVRSQNIQYF. In DNA, the CDR3 is TGTGCCAGCAGCTTAGTGAGGAGCCAAAACATTCAGTACTTC.

This chain links TRBV19 with TRBJ1-3; 8 positions match TRBD1. Germline V gives CDR1 LNHDA, CDR2 SQIVND (reference sequence). The trim removed 5 bases at V and 5 bases at J, leaving 11 bases unmatched. The length of the CDR3 is 16 residues. CDR3 in amino acids: CASSLYRGQGRNTIYF. CDR3 nucleotides: TGTGCCAGTAGTCTATACCGCGGACAGGGAAGAAACACCATATATTTT.

J is TRBJ1-2 and V is TRBV28; 8 bases map to TRBD1. The V segment lost 4 bases and the J segment 6 bases; nucleotides outside the gene matches: 4. Germline V gene sequence: CDR1 MDHEN, CDR2 SYDVKM. The CDR3 consists of 13 residues. The CDR3 DNA reads TGTGCCAGCAGTTCGACAGGGGACGATGGCTACACCTTC. It is translated as CASSSTGDDGYTF.

The J gene is TRBJ1-1, the V gene TRBV10-3; D not certain. The germline gives CDR1 ENHRY, CDR2 SYGVKD. This CDR3 is built from 14 residues. The V gene lost 1 base and the J gene lost 1 base, with 7 bases spanning the gap. The CDR3 sequence: CAISEWGENTEAFF. The CDR3 bases are TGTGCCATCAGTGAGTGGGGAGAGAACACTGAAGCTTTCTTT.

This chain joins TRBV21-1 and TRBJ2-1; TRBD2 is the table's D call and was not checked against the DNA. TRBV21-1 is classified as a pseudogene. The CDR3 sequence is 20 residues long. CDR3: CASSNRTSGREGGSYNEQFF. The CDR3 DNA reads as TGTGCCAGCAGCAACAGGACTAGCGGGAGAGAGGGGGGATCCTACAATGAGCAGTTCTTC.

The genes are TRBV5-1 and TRBJ2-5; 14 nucleotides align to TRBD2. Germline CDR1 reads SGHRS; CDR2 reads YFSETQ. This CDR3 is 16 amino acids long. V trimming: 3 bases; J trimming: 4 bases; junction bases outside the gene matches: 5. The CDR3 protein is CASSSRLAGGLETQYF. The CDR3 region has the DNA TGCGCCAGCAGCTCTAGACTAGCGGGGGGGCTAGAGACCCAGTACTTC. Together with reference TRBV5-1 and TRBJ2-5, the CDR3 gives the full variable domain: KAGVTQTPRYLIKTRGQQVTLSCSPISGHRSVSWYQQTPGQGLQFLFEYFSETQRNKGNFPGRFSGRQFSNSRSEMNVSTLELGDSALYLCASSSRLAGGLETQYFGPGTRLLVL.

This rearrangement joins TRBV19 to TRBJ2-7; TRBD1 aligns across 7 bases. The V segment lost 5 bases and the J segment 6 bases; nucleotides outside the gene matches: 7. Germline V CDR1 and CDR2: LNHDA, SQIVND (reference sequence). This CDR3 is 13 amino acids long. The DNA for the CDR3 is TGTGCCAGTAGTGGGACAGTTTTTTCCGAGCAGTACTTC. Translating it yields CASSGTVFSEQYF.

This rearrangement joins TRBV3-1 (or the pseudogene TRBV3-2) to TRBJ1-1, with D possibly being TRBD1 (5 bases). V lost 4 bases and J 2 bases, leaving 11 bases between the germline ends. The CDR3 is made up of 14 amino acids. CDR1 is LGHDT, CDR2 YNNKEL, per germline (reference sequence). The CDR3 DNA reads TGTGCCAGCAGCCCTAGGACACATAACACTGAAGCTTTCTTT. Residues: CASSPRTHNTEAFF.

The V and J genes are TRBV7-9 and TRBJ1-1; 10 bases match TRBD1. Germline CDR1 reads SEHNR; CDR2 reads FQNEAQ (reference sequence). The CDR3 length is 17 residues. J was trimmed by 4 bases and V by 1 base; bases with no gene match: 9. DNA for the CDR3: TGTGCCAGCAGCTTAGGTCTGACAGGGGGCAGGGGCACTGAAGCTTTCTTT. Residues: CASSLGLTGGRGTEAFF.

V gene TRBV6-5 combines with J gene TRBJ2-4, with TRBD1 matching over 9 bases. Germline loops: CDR1 MNHEY, CDR2 SVGAGI. The CDR3 length is 15 residues. V lost 5 bases and J lost 6; bases outside the gene matches: 8. The CDR3 loop reads CASSPAPGQGNIQYF. The DNA of the CDR3 is TGTGCCAGCAGTCCCGCTCCGGGACAGGGAAACATTCAGTACTTC.

CDR3 sequence: CASDRDRDTEQYF. The CDR3 nucleotides are TGTGCCTCGGACCGGGACAGAGATACCGAGCAGTACTTC. This chain links TRBV30 with TRBJ2-7; 7 nucleotides agree with TRBD1. Germline V CDR1 and CDR2: GTSNPN, SVGIG (reference sequence). CDR3 length: 13 residues. V was pared by 7 bases and J by 6 bases, with 12 bases of the junction left unmatched.

The chain recombines TRBV29-1 with TRBJ1-1; 7 nucleotides line up with TRBD1. Germline trimming cut 5 bases from V and 2 bases from J; bases unmatched to any gene: 5. CDR1 and CDR2 from the germline V gene are SQVTM and ANQGSEA. This CDR3 contains 13 residues. The CDR3: CSVRQGHNTEAFF. CDR3 nucleotide sequence: TGCAGCGTTAGACAGGGTCACAACACTGAAGCTTTCTTT. The variable domain in full, with the rest retrieved from reference TRBV29-1 and TRBJ1-1, is SAVISQKPSRDICQRGTSLTIQCQVDSQVTMMFWYRQQPGQSLTLIATANQGSEATYESGFVIDKFPISRPNLTFSTLTVSNMSPEDSSIYLCSVRQGHNTEAFFGQGTRLTVV.

The chain is built from TRBV19 and TRBJ2-1; D not resolved. Germline CDR1 and CDR2: LNHDA and SQIVND (reference sequence). V was pared by 3 bases and J by 6 bases, with 12 bases between. This CDR3 is built from 14 residues. CDR3 DNA: TGTGCCAGTAGTATTGGCTCCCCAGGCAATGAGCAGTTCTTC. Its translation: CASSIGSPGNEQFF.

The gene calls are TRBV10-2 and TRBJ2-3, with D tentatively TRBD2 (5 bases). CDR3 length equals 13 residues. Germline V gives CDR1 WSHSY, CDR2 SAAADI. Trimming took 6 bases from V and 3 from J, leaving 10 bases between them. The CDR3 nucleotides are TGCGCCAGCAGCCCCGGGAAGACAGATACGCAGTATTTT. This encodes CASSPGKTDTQYF.